The 8 T cell receptor beta chains below were found in one sample sequenced in a study of blood T cell repertoires in COVID-19. TCRdb keeps only in-frame clones here, not all; method: immunoSEQ multiplex PCR. Here the sample spans about 230,000 clones, 80% to 90% being singletons. Sequenced sample: peripheral blood. The source is a woman aged 40 to 50 who had recovered from COVID-19.

V is TRBV7-2 and J is TRBJ2-6, with D perhaps matching TRBD1 (6 bases). Germline lookup yields CDR1 SGHTA and CDR2 FQGNSA. This CDR3 has 15 residues. V shed 4 bases and J shed 2 bases, with 9 bases lying between them. Here the CDR3 reads CASSYAGAGANVLTF. As DNA, the CDR3 is TGTGCCAGCAGCTATGCAGGGGCTGGGGCCAACGTCCTGACTTTC.

This clone was observed a few times. This chain links TRBV7-8 with TRBJ2-7, with 10 bases that match TRBD1. Losses at the gene ends were 2 bases for V and 4 bases for J; bases not matched to a gene: 2. Looked up from germline, CDR1 is SGHVS and CDR2 is FQNEAQ. The CDR3 is 14 residues long. Here the CDR3 DNA reads TGTGCCAGCAGCTTAAGGGGACAGGGGTACGAGCAGTACTTC. It is translated as CASSLRGQGYEQYF.

This clone has a handful of counts. This chain connects TRBV4-1 to TRBJ1-6; 8 nucleotides line up with TRBD1. Germline lookup yields CDR1 MGHRA and CDR2 YSYEKL. Trimming removed 0 bases from V and 10 bases from J; junction bases left unmatched: 8. CDR3 length: 16 amino acids. CDR3 sequence: CASSQEQTGEKSPLHF. Written as DNA, the CDR3 is TGCGCCAGCAGCCAAGAACAGACAGGGGAGAAATCACCCCTCCACTTT.

The rearrangement links TRBV19 to TRBJ2-2, with a possible D match to TRBD1 (6 bases). Germline loops: CDR1 LNHDA, CDR2 SQIVND (reference sequence). Trimming removed 8 bases from V and 4 bases from J, with 17 bases in between. The CDR3 is 15 residues long. The CDR3 DNA is TGTGCCAGTGACCAACAGGGCGGATTCACCGGGGAGCTGTTTTTT. This codes for CASDQQGGFTGELFF.

The chain combines TRBV3-1 (or the pseudogene TRBV3-2) with TRBJ1-2; 10 bases match TRBD1. The length of the CDR3 is 15 residues. J gave up 3 bases and V 3 bases, and 4 bases lay outside the gene matches. Germline V gene lookup returns CDR1 LGHDT and CDR2 YNNKEL (reference sequence). CDR3 sequence (DNA): TGTGCCAGCAGCCAGACAGGGGGCGCCGACTATGGCTACACCTTC. This codes for CASSQTGGADYGYTF.

The rearrangement links TRBV30 to TRBJ2-7; D possibly corresponds to TRBD2 (7 bases). The CDR3 length is 13 residues. Trimming left V 2 bases short and J 1 base short, with 9 bases between. Germline values: CDR1 GTSNPN, CDR2 SVGIG (reference sequence). The CDR3 protein is CAWSRGASYEQYF. As DNA, the CDR3 is TGTGCCTGGAGTCGGGGGGCTTCCTACGAGCAGTACTTC.

The CDR3 sequence is CASSLLLLGTGGSETTYNEQFF. The CDR3 coding sequence is TGCGCCAGCAGCCTACTCCTTTTGGGGACAGGGGGCTCTGAGACGACCTACAATGAGCAGTTCTTC. The chain combines TRBV4-1 with TRBJ2-1; 12 nucleotides line up with TRBD1. CDR3 size: 22 residues. Germline-derived CDR1 and CDR2 are MGHRA and YSYEKL. V gave up 4 bases and J gave up 2 bases; unmatched junction bases: 21.

This clone was observed once. This chain joins TRBV30 and TRBJ2-3; D not resolved. CDR3 length: 14 residues. Germline V gives CDR1 GTSNPN, CDR2 SVGIG (reference sequence). V was shortened by 2 bases and J by 0 bases, with 9 bases between the two germline ends. The CDR3 DNA sequence: TGTGCCTGGAGTCTAACGTCAAGCACAGATACGCAGTATTTT. Residues: CAWSLTSSTDTQYF.